This entry concerns a single T cell receptor (beta chain). This sample stems from a study of control samples from healthy donors and cancer patients. CDR1 is LNHDA and CDR2 is SQIVND in the germline V gene (reference sequence). The CDR3 loop spans 15 amino acids. The trim removed 3 bases at V and 4 bases at J, leaving 5 bases unmatched. Method: immunoSEQ multiplex PCR; TCRdb's copy keeps in-frame clones and lacks some. The profile shows over 150,000 clones, roughly 95% of them singletons. The sequenced sample consisted of blood. V and J are TRBV19 and TRBJ2-2, with TRBD1 identical over 7 bases. This clonotype was sampled from a woman in her thirties in good health. CDR3 DNA sequence: TGTGCCAGTAGTATCCGGACAGGCTTCACCGGGGAGCTGTTTTTT. Translated, it gives CASSIRTGFTGELFF.